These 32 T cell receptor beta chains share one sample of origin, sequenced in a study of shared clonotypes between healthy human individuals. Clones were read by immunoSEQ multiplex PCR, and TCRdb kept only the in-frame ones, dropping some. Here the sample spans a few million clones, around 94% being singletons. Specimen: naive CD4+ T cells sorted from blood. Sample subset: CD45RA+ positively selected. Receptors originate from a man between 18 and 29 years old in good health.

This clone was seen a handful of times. The CDR3 DNA reads TGTGCCAGCAGGGGGGACGCCGGGGAGACCCAGTACTTC. As protein: CASRGDAGETQYF. This chain links TRBV2 with TRBJ2-5, with D perhaps being TRBD1 or TRBD2 (5 bases each). CDR1 and CDR2 (germline): SNHLY, FYNNEI. The CDR3 covers 13 residues. V dropped 6 bases and J dropped 5 bases, with 13 bases sitting between them.

The CDR3 DNA is TGTGCCAGCTCTCACCGCGATCCGAGCTCCTATAATTCACCCCTCCACTTT. This encodes CASSHRDPSSYNSPLHF. The chain recombines TRBV18 with TRBJ1-6; D ambiguous. Germline V gene sequence: CDR1 KGHSH, CDR2 LQKENI. This CDR3 is built from 17 residues. V dropped 6 bases and J dropped 0 bases, with 15 bases sitting between them.

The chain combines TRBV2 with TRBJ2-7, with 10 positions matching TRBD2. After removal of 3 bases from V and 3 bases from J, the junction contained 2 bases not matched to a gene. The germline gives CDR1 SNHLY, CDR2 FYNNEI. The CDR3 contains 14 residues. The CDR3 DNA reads TGTGCCAGCAGTGATAGGACTAGCGGCTACGAGCAGTACTTC. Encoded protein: CASSDRTSGYEQYF.

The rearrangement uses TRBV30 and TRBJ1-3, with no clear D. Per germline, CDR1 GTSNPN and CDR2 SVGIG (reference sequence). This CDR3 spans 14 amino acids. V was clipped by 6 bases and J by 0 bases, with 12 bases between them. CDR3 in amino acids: CACTKQYSGNTIYF. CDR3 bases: TGTGCCTGCACCAAACAGTACTCTGGAAACACCATATATTTT.

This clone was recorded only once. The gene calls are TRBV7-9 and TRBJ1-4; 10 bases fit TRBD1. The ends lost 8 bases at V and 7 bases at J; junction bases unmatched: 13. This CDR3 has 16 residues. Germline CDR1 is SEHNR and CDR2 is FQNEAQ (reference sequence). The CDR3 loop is CASGPGQGLRSEKLFF. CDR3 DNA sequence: TGTGCCAGCGGACCGGGACAGGGGTTGAGGAGTGAAAAACTGTTTTTT.

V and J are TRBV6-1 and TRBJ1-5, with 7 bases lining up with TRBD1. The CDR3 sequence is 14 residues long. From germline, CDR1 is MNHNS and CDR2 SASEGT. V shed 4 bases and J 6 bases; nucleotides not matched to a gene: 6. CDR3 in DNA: TGTGCCAGCAGTGGAGGAGGGGGCGGTCAGCCCCAGCATTTT. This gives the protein CASSGGGGGQPQHF.

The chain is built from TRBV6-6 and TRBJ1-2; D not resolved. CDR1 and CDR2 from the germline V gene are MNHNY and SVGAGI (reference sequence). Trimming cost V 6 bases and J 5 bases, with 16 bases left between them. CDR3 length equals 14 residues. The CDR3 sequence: CASSYAGSFYGYTF. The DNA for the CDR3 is TGTGCCAGCAGCTACGCAGGATCCTTTTATGGCTACACCTTC.

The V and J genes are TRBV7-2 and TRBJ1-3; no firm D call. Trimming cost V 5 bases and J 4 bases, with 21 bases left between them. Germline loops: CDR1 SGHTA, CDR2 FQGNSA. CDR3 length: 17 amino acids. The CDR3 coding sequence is TGTGCCAGCAGCAGCATGCGTTTACATCTCGTGGGAAACACCATATATTTT. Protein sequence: CASSSMRLHLVGNTIYF.

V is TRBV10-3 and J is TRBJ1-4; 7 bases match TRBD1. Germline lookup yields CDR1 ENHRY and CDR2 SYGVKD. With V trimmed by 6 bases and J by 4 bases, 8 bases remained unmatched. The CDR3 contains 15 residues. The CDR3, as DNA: TGTGCCATCAGCCAGGGGGGAGAGGGTAATGAAAAACTGTTTTTT. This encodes CAISQGGEGNEKLFF.

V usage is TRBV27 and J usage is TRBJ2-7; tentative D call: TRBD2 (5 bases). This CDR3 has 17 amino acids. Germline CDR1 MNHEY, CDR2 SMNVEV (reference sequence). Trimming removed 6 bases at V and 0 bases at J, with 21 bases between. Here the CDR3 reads CASRTGSQLPLSYEQYF. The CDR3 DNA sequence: TGTGCCAGCAGAACGGGATCACAGCTTCCCCTCTCCTACGAGCAGTACTTC.

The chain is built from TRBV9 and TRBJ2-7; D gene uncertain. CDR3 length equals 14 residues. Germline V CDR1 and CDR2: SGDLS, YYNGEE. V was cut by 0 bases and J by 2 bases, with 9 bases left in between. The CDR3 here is CASSVGAETYEQYF. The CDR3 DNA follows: TGTGCCAGCAGCGTAGGGGCAGAGACCTACGAGCAGTACTTC. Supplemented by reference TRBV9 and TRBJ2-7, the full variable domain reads DSGVTQTPKHLITATGQRVTLRCSPRSGDLSVYWYQQSLDQGLQFLIQYYNGEERAKGNILERFSAQQFPDLHSELNLSSLELGDSALYFCASSVGAETYEQYFGPGTRLTVT.

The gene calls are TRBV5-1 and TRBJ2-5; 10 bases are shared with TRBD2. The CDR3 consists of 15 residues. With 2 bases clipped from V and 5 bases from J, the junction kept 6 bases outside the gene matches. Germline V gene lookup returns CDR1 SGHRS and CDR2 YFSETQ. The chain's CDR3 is CASSLTGLARETQYF. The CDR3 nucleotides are TGCGCCAGCAGCTTAACGGGACTAGCGCGGGAGACCCAGTACTTC. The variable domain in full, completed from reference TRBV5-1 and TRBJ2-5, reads KAGVTQTPRYLIKTRGQQVTLSCSPISGHRSVSWYQQTPGQGLQFLFEYFSETQRNKGNFPGRFSGRQFSNSRSEMNVSTLELGDSALYLCASSLTGLARETQYFGPGTRLLVL.

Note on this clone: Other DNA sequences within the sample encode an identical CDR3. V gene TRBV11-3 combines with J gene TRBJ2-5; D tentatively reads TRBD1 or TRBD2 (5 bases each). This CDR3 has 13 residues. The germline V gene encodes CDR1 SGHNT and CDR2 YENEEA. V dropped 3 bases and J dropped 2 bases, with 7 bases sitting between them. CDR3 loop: CASSLGTQETQYF. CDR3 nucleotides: TGTGCCAGCAGCTTGGGGACGCAAGAGACCCAGTACTTC.

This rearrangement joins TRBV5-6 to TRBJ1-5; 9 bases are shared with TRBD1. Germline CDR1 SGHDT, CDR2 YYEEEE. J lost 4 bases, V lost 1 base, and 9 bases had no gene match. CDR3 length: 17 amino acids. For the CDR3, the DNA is TGTGCCAGCAGCTTGTGGCGGGACAGGGTAGGGAATCAGCCCCAGCATTTT. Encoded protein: CASSLWRDRVGNQPQHF.

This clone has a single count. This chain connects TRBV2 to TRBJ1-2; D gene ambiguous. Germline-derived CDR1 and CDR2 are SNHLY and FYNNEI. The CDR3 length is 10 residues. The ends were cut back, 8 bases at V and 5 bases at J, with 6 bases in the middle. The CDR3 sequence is CASYQYGYTF. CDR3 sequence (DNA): TGTGCCAGCTACCAATATGGCTACACCTTC. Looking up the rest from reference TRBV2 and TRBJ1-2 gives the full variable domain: EPEVTQTPSHQVTQMGQEVILRCVPISNHLYFYWYRQILGQKVEFLVSFYNNEISEKSEIFDDQFSVERPDGSNFTLKIRSTKLEDSAMYFCASYQYGYTFGSGTRLTVV.

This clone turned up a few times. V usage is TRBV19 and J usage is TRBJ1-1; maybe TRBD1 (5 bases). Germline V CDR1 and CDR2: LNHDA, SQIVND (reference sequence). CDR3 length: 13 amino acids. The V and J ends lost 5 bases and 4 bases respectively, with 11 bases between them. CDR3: CASSQGPVTEAFF. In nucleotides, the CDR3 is TGTGCCAGTAGTCAGGGACCGGTCACTGAAGCTTTCTTT.

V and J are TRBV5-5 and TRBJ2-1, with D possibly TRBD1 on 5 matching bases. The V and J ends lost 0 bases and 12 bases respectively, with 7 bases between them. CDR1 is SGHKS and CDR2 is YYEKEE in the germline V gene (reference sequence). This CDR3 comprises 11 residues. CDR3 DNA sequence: TGTGCCAGCAGCTTGGGGGGCAGGCAGTTCTTC. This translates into CASSLGGRQFF. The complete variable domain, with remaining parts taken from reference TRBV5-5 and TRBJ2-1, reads DAGVTQSPTHLIKTRGQQVTLRCSPISGHKSVSWYQQVLGQGPQFIFQYYEKEERGRGNFPDRFSARQFPNYSSELNVNALLLGDSALYLCASSLGGRQFFGPGTRLTVL.

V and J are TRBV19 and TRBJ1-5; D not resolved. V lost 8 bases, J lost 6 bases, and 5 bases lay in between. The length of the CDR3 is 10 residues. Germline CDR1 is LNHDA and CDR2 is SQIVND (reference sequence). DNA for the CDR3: TGTGCCAGTGCTGGTCAGCCCCAGCATTTT. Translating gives CASAGQPQHF.

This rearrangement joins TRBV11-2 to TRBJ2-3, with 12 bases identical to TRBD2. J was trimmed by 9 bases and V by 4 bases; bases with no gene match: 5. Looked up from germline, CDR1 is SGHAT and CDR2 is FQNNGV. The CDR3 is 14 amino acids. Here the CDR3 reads CASSSLAGGPTQYF. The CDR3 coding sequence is TGTGCCAGCAGCTCTCTAGCGGGGGGGCCGACGCAGTATTTT.

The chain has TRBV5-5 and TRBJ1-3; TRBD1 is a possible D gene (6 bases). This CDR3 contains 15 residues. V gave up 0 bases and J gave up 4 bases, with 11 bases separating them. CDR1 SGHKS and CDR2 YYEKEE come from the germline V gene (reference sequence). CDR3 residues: CASSLAGTRGNTIYF. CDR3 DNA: TGTGCCAGCAGCTTGGCCGGGACACGAGGAAACACCATATATTTT.

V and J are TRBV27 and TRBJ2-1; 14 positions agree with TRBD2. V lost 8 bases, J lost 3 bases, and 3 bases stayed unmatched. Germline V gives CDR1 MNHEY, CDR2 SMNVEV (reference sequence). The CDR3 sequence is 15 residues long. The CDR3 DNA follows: TGTGCCAGCTTTGGGACTAGCGGGAGCTACAATGAGCAGTTCTTC. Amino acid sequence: CASFGTSGSYNEQFF.

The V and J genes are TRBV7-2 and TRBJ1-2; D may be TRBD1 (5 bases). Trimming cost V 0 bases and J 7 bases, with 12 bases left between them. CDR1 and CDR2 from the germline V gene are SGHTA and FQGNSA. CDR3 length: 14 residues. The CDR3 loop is CASSLAGLGLGYTF. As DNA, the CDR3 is TGTGCCAGCAGCTTAGCGGGGTTGGGGCTTGGCTACACCTTC.

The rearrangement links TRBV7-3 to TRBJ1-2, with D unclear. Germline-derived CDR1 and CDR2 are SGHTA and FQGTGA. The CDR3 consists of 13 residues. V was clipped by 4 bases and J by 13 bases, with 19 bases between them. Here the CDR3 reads CASSSGPTERGTF. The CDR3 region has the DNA TGTGCCAGCAGCTCCGGACCTACAGAACGGGGCACCTTC. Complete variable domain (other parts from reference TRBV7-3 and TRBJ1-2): GAGVSQTPSNKVTEKGKYVELRCDPISGHTALYWYRQSLGQGPEFLIYFQGTGAADDSGLPNDRFFAVRPEGSVSTLKIQRTERGDSAVYLCASSSGPTERGTFGSGTRLTVV.

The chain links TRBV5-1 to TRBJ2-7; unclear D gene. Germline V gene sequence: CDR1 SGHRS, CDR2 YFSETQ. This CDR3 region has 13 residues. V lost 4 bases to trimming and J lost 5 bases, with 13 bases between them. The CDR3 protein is CASSPLPGNEQYF. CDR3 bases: TGCGCCAGCAGCCCCCTTCCCGGAAACGAGCAGTACTTC.

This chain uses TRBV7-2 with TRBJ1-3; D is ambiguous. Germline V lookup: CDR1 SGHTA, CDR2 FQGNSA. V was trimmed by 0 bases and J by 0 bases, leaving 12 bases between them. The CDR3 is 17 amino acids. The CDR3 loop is CASSLAGGQISGNTIYF. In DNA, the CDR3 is TGTGCCAGCAGCTTAGCCGGCGGTCAGATCTCTGGAAACACCATATATTTT.

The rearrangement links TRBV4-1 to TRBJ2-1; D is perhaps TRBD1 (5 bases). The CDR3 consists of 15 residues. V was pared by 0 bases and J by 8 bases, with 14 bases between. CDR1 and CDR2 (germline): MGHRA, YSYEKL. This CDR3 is CASSQDGRAVDEQFF. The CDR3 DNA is TGCGCCAGCAGCCAAGATGGCAGGGCCGTCGATGAGCAGTTCTTC.

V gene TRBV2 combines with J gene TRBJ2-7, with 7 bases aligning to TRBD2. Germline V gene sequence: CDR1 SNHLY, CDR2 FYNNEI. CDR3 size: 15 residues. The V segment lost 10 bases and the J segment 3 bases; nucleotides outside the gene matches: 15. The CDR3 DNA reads TGTGCCACCAGGACTAGTAGGATTCTAAGCTACGAGCAGTACTTC. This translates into CATRTSRILSYEQYF. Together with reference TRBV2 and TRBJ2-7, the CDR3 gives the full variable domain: EPEVTQTPSHQVTQMGQEVILRCVPISNHLYFYWYRQILGQKVEFLVSFYNNEISEKSEIFDDQFSVERPDGSNFTLKIRSTKLEDSAMYFCATRTSRILSYEQYFGPGTRLTVT.

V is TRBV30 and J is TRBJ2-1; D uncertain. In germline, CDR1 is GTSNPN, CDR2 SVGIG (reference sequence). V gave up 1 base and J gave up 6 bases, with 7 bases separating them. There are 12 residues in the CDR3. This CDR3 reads CAWSATGNEQFF. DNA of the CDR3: TGTGCCTGGAGTGCGACGGGCAATGAGCAGTTCTTC.

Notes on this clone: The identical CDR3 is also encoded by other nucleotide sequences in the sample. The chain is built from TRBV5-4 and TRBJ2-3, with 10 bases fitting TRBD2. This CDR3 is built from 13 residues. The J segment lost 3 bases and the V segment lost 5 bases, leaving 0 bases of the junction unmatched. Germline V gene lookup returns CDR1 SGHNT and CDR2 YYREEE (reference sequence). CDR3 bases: TGTGCCAGCAGGACTAGCGGGACAGATACGCAGTATTTT. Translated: CASRTSGTDTQYF.

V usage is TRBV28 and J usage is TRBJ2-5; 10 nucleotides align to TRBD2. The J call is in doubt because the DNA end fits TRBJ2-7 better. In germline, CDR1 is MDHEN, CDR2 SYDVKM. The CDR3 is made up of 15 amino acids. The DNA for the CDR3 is TGTGCCACAGCAAAGGGGGCTAGCGGGAGTTACGAGCAGTACTTC. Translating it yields CATAKGASGSYEQYF.

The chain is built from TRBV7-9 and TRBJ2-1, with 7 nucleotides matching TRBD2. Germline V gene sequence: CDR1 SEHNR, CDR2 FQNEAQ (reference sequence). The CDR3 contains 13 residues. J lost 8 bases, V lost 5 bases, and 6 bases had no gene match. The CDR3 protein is CASSTGGYYEQFF. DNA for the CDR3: TGTGCCAGCAGCACGGGAGGTTACTATGAGCAGTTCTTC.

CDR3: CASSKGSGITYNEQFF. The CDR3 DNA reads TGTGCCAGCAGTAAAGGGAGCGGGATTACCTACAATGAGCAGTTCTTC. The chain carries TRBV7-8 and TRBJ2-1; 7 bases match TRBD2. V lost 6 bases, J lost 2 bases, and 10 bases stayed unmatched. The CDR3 extends over 16 amino acids. Germline CDR1 reads SGHVS; CDR2 reads FQNEAQ. Full variable domain (missing parts from reference TRBV7-8 and TRBJ2-1): GAGVSQSPRYKVAKRGQDVALRCDPISGHVSLFWYQQALGQGPEFLTYFQNEAQLDKSGLPSDRFFAERPEGSVSTLKIQRTQQEDSAVYLCASSKGSGITYNEQFFGPGTRLTVL.